The 8 T cell receptor beta chains presented below share a single source sample, sequenced in a study of shared clonotypes between healthy human individuals. Using immunoSEQ multiplex PCR, the repertoire was profiled, and TCRdb retains in-frame clones only, with some absent. This sample has approximately 400,000 clones, with about 96% found just once. The sequenced sample was memory CD8+ T cells sorted from blood. Regarding subset: CD45RO+ cells pooled with CCR7-negative TemRA cells. The receptor source for this set is a man aged 25 to 40 in good health.

The chain carries TRBV28 and TRBJ1-2; D might be TRBD1 (6 bases). Germline V lookup: CDR1 MDHEN, CDR2 SYDVKM. V lost 3 bases and J 5 bases, leaving 19 bases between the germline ends. CDR3 size: 16 residues. CDR3 sequence: CASSFPAGVRGYGYTF. The CDR3 region has the DNA TGTGCCAGCAGTTTCCCTGCAGGGGTTAGGGGGTATGGCTACACCTTC.

The chain recombines TRBV7-9 with TRBJ2-1; D not certain. The germline V and J ends were trimmed by 3 bases and 4 bases, with 7 bases remaining between them. Germline CDR1 is SEHNR and CDR2 is FQNEAQ (reference sequence). The length of the CDR3 is 13 residues. The DNA of the CDR3 is TGTGCCAGCAGCTTGTACGGGTACAATGAGCAGTTCTTC. Protein sequence: CASSLYGYNEQFF. The full variable domain, in which reference TRBV7-9 and TRBJ2-1 provide the parts outside the CDR3, is DTGVSQNPRHKITKRGQNVTFRCDPISEHNRLYWYRQTLGQGPEFLTYFQNEAQLEKSRLLSDRFSAERPKGSFSTLEIQRTEQGDSAMYLCASSLYGYNEQFFGPGTRLTVL.

The chain couples TRBV5-1 to TRBJ2-7; D ambiguous. The germline V and J ends were trimmed by 0 bases and 0 bases, with 4 bases remaining between them. The CDR3 is 13 residues long. Germline V gives CDR1 SGHRS, CDR2 YFSETQ. CDR3 sequence: CASSLVSSYEQYF. DNA of the CDR3: TGCGCCAGCAGCTTGGTCAGCTCCTACGAGCAGTACTTC.

The J gene is TRBJ2-2, the V gene TRBV11-3; no clear D. The CDR3 is 12 amino acids. Germline V gives CDR1 SGHNT, CDR2 YENEEA. V dropped 5 bases and J dropped 3 bases, with 4 bases sitting between them. CDR3 DNA: TGTGCCAGCAGCCCCGACACCGGGGAGCTGTTTTTT. Its protein product is CASSPDTGELFF. Based on the CDR3 plus reference TRBV11-3 and TRBJ2-2, the full variable domain is EAGVVQSPRYKIIEKKQPVAFWCNPISGHNTLYWYLQNLGQGPELLIRYENEEAVDDSQLPKDRFSAERLKGVDSTLKIQPAELGDSAVYLCASSPDTGELFFGEGSRLTVL.

The chain couples TRBV6-5 to TRBJ2-5; 7 bases match TRBD1. V shed 5 bases, J shed 2 bases, and the junction held 5 bases outside the gene matches. There are 14 residues in the CDR3. CDR1 is MNHEY, CDR2 SVGAGI, per germline. Written as DNA, the CDR3 is TGTGCCAGCAGTACCGGACAGGAACAAGAGACCCAGTACTTC. Its translation is CASSTGQEQETQYF.

This chain uses TRBV29-1 with TRBJ1-5; 9 bases fit TRBD1. The CDR3 loop spans 13 amino acids. The J segment lost 2 bases and the V segment lost 6 bases, leaving 2 bases of the junction unmatched. CDR1 and CDR2 (germline): SQVTM, ANQGSEA. The CDR3: CSVRTGGNQPQHF. As DNA, the CDR3 is TGCAGCGTGCGGACAGGGGGCAATCAGCCCCAGCATTTT.

The J gene is TRBJ1-1, the V gene TRBV7-9; D gene ambiguous. V lost 1 base and J 4 bases, leaving 4 bases between the germline ends. CDR1 and CDR2 from the germline V gene are SEHNR and FQNEAQ (reference sequence). The CDR3 totals 12 residues. In DNA, the CDR3 is TGTGCCAGCAGCTTAGGGAGCACTGAAGCTTTCTTT. Protein: CASSLGSTEAFF.

This clone was observed once. The chain links TRBV9 to TRBJ2-3; 9 nucleotides line up with TRBD2. Trimming took 4 bases from V and 1 from J; bases not matched to a gene: 4. Germline lookup yields CDR1 SGDLS and CDR2 YYNGEE. The CDR3 length is 15 residues. CDR3 loop: CASSRWTSGTDTQYF. The CDR3 nucleotides read TGTGCCAGCAGCCGTTGGACTAGCGGCACAGATACGCAGTATTTT.